Listed below are T cell receptor beta chains from one sample, sequenced in a study of T cell repertoires in cytomegalovirus infection. Using its own MiXCR run on the reads, TCRdb lists one record per CDR3 protein. There are fewer than 300,000 distinct CDR3 sequences in the sample; more than 20% occur only once, and around 13% lies in the top ten. The source material was PBMCs. Source of these receptors: a human donor in good health (CMV status not recorded). Some clones in this sample may be carry-over from other donors' samples. The CDR3 runs from the conserved cysteine through the conserved F or W. D genes are given only for firm matches. Some rows mark clone size as missing; the rest say once, few, many or name a class of expanded clone.

TRBJ1-6 . TRBV20-1 TRBD1 TGCAGTGCTAGACTAACGGGACAGGGGAATTCACCCCTCCACTTT CSARLTGQGNSPLHF
TRBJ1-5 many TRBV7-2 TRBD1 TGTGCCAGCAGCTCAGAGACAGGGGGCCCTAGCAATCAGCCCCAGCATTTT CASSSETGGPSNQPQHF
TRBJ2-1 few TRBV28 TRBD1 TGTGCCAGCAGTGATCCGGGACAGGGGGCGACTGAGCAGTTCTTC CASSDPGQGATEQFF
TRBJ2-3 few TRBV6-1 . TGTGCCAGCAGTCTGCAACAGGGCGGGGGCACAGATACGCAGTATTTT CASSLQQGGGTDTQYF
TRBJ2-3 few TRBV5-4 . TGTGCCAGCAGCTTGCGGGTTGTGGACACAGATACGCAGTATTTT CASSLRVVDTDTQYF
TRBJ2-5 . TRBV28 TRBD2 TGTGCCAGCAGTTTGCGGGGGAGGGCCATCCAGACCCAGTACTTC CASSLRGRAIQTQYF
TRBJ2-3 . TRBV20-1 TRBD2 TGCAGTGCTAGAGATTTTAGCGGGTTCACAGATACGCAGTATTTT CSARDFSGFTDTQYF
TRBJ1-6 few TRBV7-2 . TGTGCCAGCAGCTTTGCCCGTTATAATTCACCCCTCCACTTT CASSFARYNSPLHF
TRBJ1-4 few TRBV27 TRBD1 TGTGCCAGCAGTCAACCGGGACAGGGATCGGGAAAACTGTTTTTT CASSQPGQGSGKLFF
TRBJ2-7 few TRBV28 TRBD2 TGTGCCAGCAGTTTGGGACTAGCGGGATTTGACGAGCAGTACTTC CASSLGLAGFDEQYF
TRBJ1-5 . TRBV19 . TGTGCCAGTAGTATAGCGAGAAATCAGCCCCAGCATTTT CASSIARNQPQHF
TRBJ2-1 many TRBV7-2 . TGTGCCAGCAGACAGAGCTCCTACAATGAGCAGTTCTTC CASRQSSYNEQFF
TRBJ2-5 many TRBV7-2 . TGTGCCAGCAGCTTAATCGGGGGATTTGAGACCCAGTACTTC CASSLIGGFETQYF
TRBJ2-5 few TRBV4-1 . TGCGCCAGCAGCCAAGTAGGGGGAATTGAGACCCAGTACTTC CASSQVGGIETQYF
TRBJ2-2 . TRBV7-8 . TGTGCCAGCAGCTTATTGTCAGGGATCGCAAACACCGGGGAGCTGTTTTTT CASSLLSGIANTGELFF